The clone carrying this T cell receptor (beta chain) is called medium-sized based on its frequency. Its target is not known. The sample belongs to a study of CXCR3-negative and CXCR3-positive naive CD8 T cells. Carrying UMI labels, the TRB cDNA libraries were prepared through 5' RACE. TCRdb reprocessed the 5' RACE reads, with one entry per CDR3 protein and no DNA. This table holds just under 6,000 distinct CDR3 sequences. The study, taken as a whole, reports: Whereas both naive subsets had comparably high diversity, memory CD8+ cells had much lower diversity. CXCR3-positive naive cells had more hydrophobic TRB CDR3s than CXCR3-negative naive cells.

CD45RO-CCR7+CD27+CD95- expression identified naive CD8+ T cells. The CDR3 contains 13 residues. Germline V CDR1 and CDR2: SQVTM, ANQGSEA. Sequenced: naive CXCR3+ CD8+ T cells from blood. The subset denotes: CD45RO-CCR7+CD27+CD95- naive CD8+ T cells expressing CXCR3 (TNR3+). The source is a human donor in good health. Some clones in this sample may be carry-over from other donors' samples. The V gene is TRBV29-1, the J gene TRBJ1-2; the TCRdb call, TRBD1, lacks DNA for checking. CDR3 in amino acids: CSVEAPTYYGYTF.